This note documents a single T cell receptor (beta chain) sequence. No antigen is known for it. Base-call qualities are not available, and no considerably larger clone is one nucleotide away. The sample is drawn from a study of blood T cell repertoires in COVID-19 (dated by TCRdb to 2018 to 2021). About the study as a whole: Samples from collaborators originated in the United States, Italy and Spain and spanned both the acute and convalescent phases of COVID-19. The material from the prospective study consisted of cDNA or gDNA derived from T cells, B-cell-depleted T cells, or PBMCs. Deeply sampled blood TCRbeta repertoires from subjects exposed to, actively infected with, or recovered from COVID-19 were included in the dataset. The repertoires were released in a freely available public database meant as a resource for research on the immune response to SARS-CoV-2. Samples came from the ongoing ImmuneRACE study (first 160 participants) plus 1,254 subjects from 6 global collaborators. A de-identified subject ID, COVID-19 status, age in years and sex were almost always included in the sample metadata. HLA class I and class II types, where available, came from metadata supplied by the sample provider rather than from assay-based typing.

In the prospective study, participants were about 18 to 95 years old, resided in about 25 geographic areas of the United States, and were enrolled through a virtual design. In the prospective study, participants were assigned to cohorts based on the clinical history participants reported in a screening survey and a study questionnaire. In the prospective study, mobile phlebotomists collected whole blood, serum and a nasopharyngeal or oropharyngeal swab from each participant. Participants in the prospective study had the option to provide additional blood draws and questionnaires over an approximately 2-month period. Prospective study blood samples were shipped either frozen or at room temperature before DNA extraction. General findings and caveats noted by the study authors: The amount of clinical and demographic metadata varied by source and participant and was provided uncurated.

The immunoSEQ Assay, a bias-controlled multiplex PCR, was used to amplify TCRbeta CDR3 regions from genomic DNA. Turning to the authors' computational methods: The number of nucleated cells in each sample was estimated by amplification of reference gene primers within the assay. To quantify the absolute abundance of each unique TCRbeta CDR3 rearrangement, sequence reads were collapsed and filtered. For each sample, productive Simpson clonality was calculated as the square root of Simpson's diversity index across productive rearrangements. Held by TCRdb, this immuneACCESS table contains in-frame sequences only and omits some clones. Under half of the omission traces to an unresolved V gene where checked; the cause of the rest is unknown. V and J calls and clone size are copied from that table; D and trimming were computed from the DNA. The sample table contains over 200,000 clones; only one count was recorded for around 88% of them. The ten most abundant clones make up roughly 2.3% of the sample.

The CDR3 runs 13 amino acids, cysteine and valine included. CDR3 DNA is the only sequence kept; it has 39 bases, read in frame from the first base. The V gene is TRBV21-1 and the J gene is TRBJ2-7; the DNA was not compared with TRBD1, the D call given in the table. TRBV21-1 is marked as a pseudogene. This receptor was obtained from a woman between 40 and 55 years old with acute COVID-19. Sequenced material: PBMCs or T cells enriched from blood (not recorded which). Here the CDR3 is given as CACRDRGSYEQYV. The nucleotide sequence is given as TGTGCCTGCAGGGACAGGGGTAGTTACGAGCAGTACGTC.